This TCR beta chain stems from a study of graft-versus-host responses after intestinal transplantation. Study-wide results and caveats: Analysis identified GvH clones in recipient marrow, with some appearing first in ileum or blood.

Concerning this clone: What it binds is not known.

Only in-frame clones appear in the TCRdb table, and some are missing; sequencing was by immunoSEQ multiplex PCR. The data contain around 88,000 clones, roughly 90% of them singletons. CDR3 length: 14 residues. Trimming shortened V by 1 base and J by 4 bases, and 13 bases separated the two germline ends. Germline V gene lookup returns CDR1 GTSNPN and CDR2 SVGIG (reference sequence). This chain links TRBV30 with TRBJ1-2, with D unclear. This material consisted of unstimulated CD8+ T cells sorted from spleen or lymph node cells, taken before transplant. The receptor's source is a human donor who was the organ donor for an intestinal transplant. The CDR3 region is CAWSEGGAAYGYTF. CDR3 bases: TGTGCCTGGAGTGAGGGTGGCGCGGCCTATGGCTACACCTTC.